The source of this T cell receptor beta chain is a study of cytomegalovirus exposure and HLA in healthy donors. Study-wide background: There were around 100 million unique TCR beta sequences, drawn from approximately 180 million T cells, in an earlier analysis.

Study observations and caveats: Looking again later, the authors saw that most CMV-associated TCR beta chains seemed HLA-restricted.

Vbeta (60) and Jbeta (13) primers were used in the PCR. The data were produced by immunoSEQ multiplex PCR, yet TCRdb's version contains in-frame clones alone and is incomplete. The sample consists of over 120,000 clones, more than 9.5% of them appearing once. V was shortened by 3 bases and J by 2 bases, with 10 bases between the two germline ends. This CDR3 has 14 residues. Germline CDR1 and CDR2: KGHSH and LQKENI. Donors showed nominal health when sampled, although they likely had unrecorded immune exposures. This clone was counted only a few times. Its antigen is as yet unknown. The clonotype originates from a man aged 50-60 years in good health and CMV-seronegative. The rearrangement links TRBV18 to TRBJ2-5; maybe TRBD1 (5 bases). The source material was PBMCs. The CDR3 loop reads CASSPQGIQETQYF. CDR3 sequence (DNA): TGTGCCAGCTCACCCCAGGGAATTCAAGAGACCCAGTACTTC.